This T cell receptor beta chain is from a study of human T cells and chemical hapten exposure. Study-wide background: DPC at 2% was the sensitizing agent, placed on roughly 2 cm by roughly 2 cm of upper inner arm skin. Small pooled library volume differences chiefly drove per-sample TCR yield variation. The study's findings and limits: Donors' alopecia may make their immune response differ from healthy people's. Compared to controls, expanded TCRs made significantly more large clusters of similar CDR3s.

Note on this clonotype: Antigen unknown.

This CDR3 has 11 amino acids. Trimming pared 3 bases from V and 6 bases from J, leaving 8 bases between. Germline V gene sequence: CDR1 SQVTM, CDR2 ANQGSEA. The time point: pre-sensitization, week 0. Treatment reported: therapeutic diphenylcyclopropenone sensitization with weekly scalp DPC. TCRdb processed the RACE reads anew with MiXCR; each CDR3 protein has one entry. The data contain 85,000 to 100,000 distinct CDR3 sequences, 11% of them singletons. The specimen comprised whole blood, sampled in connection with sensitization to the hapten diphenylcyclopropenone (DPC). The chain joins TRBV29-1 to TRBJ1-2, with D possibly being TRBD1 (6 bases). The receptor was isolated from a woman aged 55-70 years with alopecia areata. Some clones in this sample may be carry-over from other donors' samples. The CDR3 region has the DNA TGCAGCGTTGAGGGGGCCAATGGCTACACCTTC. Residues: CSVEGANGYTF.